What follows are 31 T cell receptor beta chains derived from one specimen sequenced in a study of blood T cell repertoires in COVID-19. Sequencing was performed with immunoSEQ multiplex PCR; in TCRdb, only in-frame clones are kept and a portion is missing. The profile covers tens of thousands of clones, with about 86% appearing a single time and more than 1.4% taken by the ten largest. Sequencing was done on a sample of peripheral blood. These receptors all stem from a woman aged 55-69 years with acute or convalescent COVID-19.

This clone was seen a single time. The chain recombines TRBV28 with TRBJ2-2; 7 nucleotides agree with TRBD1. CDR3 length: 13 residues. V dropped 6 bases and J dropped 6; count of bases not matched to a gene: 4. Germline loops: CDR1 MDHEN, CDR2 SYDVKM. CDR3 nucleotides: TGTGCCAGCAGACACGACAGGGCCGGGGAGCTGTTTTTT. As protein: CASRHDRAGELFF.

The chain links TRBV21-1 to TRBJ2-2; TRBD1 reflects the table's D call only, with no check against the DNA. TRBV21-1 represents a pseudogene. This CDR3 is 16 amino acids long. DNA of the CDR3: TGTGCCAGCGTGAGGAGACAGTGGTACTCCACCGGGGAGCTGTTTTTT. Translation gives CASVRRQWYSTGELFF.

Points on this clone: One end of the junction varies from germline; a read error may be responsible. CDR3 nucleotide sequence: TGTGCCACCAGTCTTAACACAGATACGCAGTATTTT. As protein: CATSLNTDTQYF. The rearrangement uses TRBV2 and TRBJ2-3; D uncertain. Germline V lookup: CDR1 SNHLY, CDR2 FYNNEI. There are 12 residues in the CDR3.

This sequence joins TRBV6-2 or TRBV6-3 and TRBJ1-1, with 9 bases identical to TRBD1. Germline CDR1 and CDR2: MNHEY and SVGEGT. J lost 5 bases, V lost 5 bases, and 6 bases had no gene match. The CDR3 covers 14 residues. For the CDR3, the DNA is TGTGCCAGCAGTCTACAGGGGGCAGCGACTGAAGCTTTCTTT. Its protein product is CASSLQGAATEAFF.

The chain has TRBV5-4 and TRBJ2-3; 8 bases agree with TRBD2. CDR3 length equals 16 residues. From germline, CDR1 is SGHNT and CDR2 YYREEE (reference sequence). Trimming took 4 bases from V and 1 from J; bases not matched to a gene: 8. The CDR3 is CASSRGPREGTDTQYF. In nucleotides, the CDR3 is TGTGCCAGCAGCCGCGGACCGCGGGAGGGCACAGATACGCAGTATTTT.

The chain couples TRBV5-5 to TRBJ1-2; a possible D gene is TRBD1 (6 bases). Trimming cost V 3 bases and J 4 bases, with 13 bases left between them. The CDR3 covers 14 residues. CDR1 SGHKS and CDR2 YYEKEE come from the germline V gene (reference sequence). CDR3: CASSSRTDRYGYTF. The CDR3 bases are TGTGCCAGCAGCTCCCGGACAGACCGCTATGGCTACACCTTC.

This rearrangement joins TRBV5-1 to TRBJ2-2; TRBD1 aligns across 7 bases. Germline CDR1 reads SGHRS; CDR2 reads YFSETQ. V shed 1 base and J 1 base; nucleotides not matched to a gene: 7. CDR3 length: 17 amino acids. CDR3: CASSLLVGTVNTGELFF. DNA of the CDR3: TGCGCCAGCAGCTTGTTGGTTGGGACAGTGAACACCGGGGAGCTGTTTTTT.

Notes on this clone: In the same sample, other DNA sequences code for this CDR3. The rearrangement uses TRBV28 and TRBJ1-6, with 9 bases lining up with TRBD1. With V trimmed by 6 bases and J by 10 bases, 7 bases remained unmatched. The CDR3 covers 14 residues. From germline, CDR1 is MDHEN and CDR2 SYDVKM. CDR3 DNA: TGTGCCAGCAGCCCGGGACAGGGAGGATCACCCCTCCACTTT. The encoded protein is CASSPGQGGSPLHF.

The CDR3: CASSLTPGTGGYGYTF. In DNA form, the CDR3 reads TGCGCCAGCAGCTTGACCCCCGGGACAGGGGGTTATGGCTACACCTTC. J is TRBJ1-2 and V is TRBV5-1, with TRBD1 matching over 11 bases. Germline CDR1 reads SGHRS; CDR2 reads YFSETQ. This CDR3 is built from 16 residues. V shed 1 base, J shed 5 bases, and the junction held 7 bases outside the gene matches.

This clone was observed a few times. The chain joins TRBV6-5 to TRBJ1-4; D is possibly TRBD1 (5 bases). Trimming removed 7 bases at V and 0 bases at J, with 12 bases between. The CDR3 is made up of 15 amino acids. Looked up from germline, CDR1 is MNHEY and CDR2 is SVGAGI. The CDR3 DNA sequence: TGTGCCAGCACCCCGACAGCCACAACTAATGAAAAACTGTTTTTT. Protein sequence: CASTPTATTNEKLFF.

This chain uses TRBV3-1 (or the pseudogene TRBV3-2) with TRBJ1-6; tentative D call: TRBD1 (5 bases). Germline values: CDR1 LGHDT, CDR2 YNNKEL (reference sequence). Trimming shortened V by 6 bases and J by 6 bases, and 12 bases separated the two germline ends. There are 14 residues in the CDR3. The CDR3, as DNA: TGTGCCAGCAGACTCGTCGGGGGTAATTCACCCCTCCACTTT. Residues: CASRLVGGNSPLHF.

The sample holds a few counts of this clone. CDR3 sequence reads: CAWRFGTAGGYTF. The CDR3 DNA sequence: TGTGCCTGGAGGTTCGGGACAGCGGGTGGCTACACCTTC. The chain links TRBV30 to TRBJ1-2, with TRBD1 matching over 7 bases. V shed 3 bases, J shed 7 bases, and the junction held 8 bases outside the gene matches. CDR1 is GTSNPN and CDR2 is SVGIG in the germline V gene (reference sequence). CDR3 length: 13 amino acids. Looking up the rest from reference TRBV30 and TRBJ1-2 gives the full variable domain: SQTIHQWPATLVQPVGSPLSLECTVEGTSNPNLYWYRQAAGRGLQLLFYSVGIGQISSEVPQNLSASRPQDRQFILSSKKLLLSDSGFYLCAWRFGTAGGYTFGSGTRLTVV.

The V gene is TRBV18, the J gene TRBJ1-1; D is unresolved. The CDR3 is 13 residues long. The V and J ends lost 6 bases and 4 bases respectively, with 12 bases between them. CDR1 KGHSH and CDR2 LQKENI come from the germline V gene. The CDR3 DNA reads as TGTGCCAGCTCCAGAGGCAAAGGCACTGAAGCTTTCTTT. Translated: CASSRGKGTEAFF.

This chain links TRBV4-1 with TRBJ1-4; D unresolved. The CDR3 sequence is 15 residues long. The V and J ends lost 0 bases and 1 base respectively, with 6 bases between them. CDR1 and CDR2 from the germline V gene are MGHRA and YSYEKL. This CDR3 reads CASSQEVRTNEKLFF. DNA for the CDR3: TGCGCCAGCAGCCAAGAAGTGCGAACTAATGAAAAACTGTTTTTT.

The genes are TRBV25-1 and TRBJ1-2; tentative D call: TRBD1 (5 bases). This CDR3 is 13 amino acids long. From germline, CDR1 is MGHDK and CDR2 SYGVNS. V shed 3 bases and J shed 5 bases, with 10 bases lying between them. The CDR3 spells CASSEPKGYGYTF. The CDR3 DNA reads TGTGCCAGCAGTGAGCCCAAGGGGTATGGCTACACCTTC.

This clone has a single count. This chain joins TRBV7-6 and TRBJ2-1; D not certain. The germline gives CDR1 SGHVS, CDR2 FNYEAQ. V gave up 5 bases and J gave up 9 bases, with 17 bases separating them. The CDR3 sequence is 14 residues long. The CDR3 DNA is TGTGCCAGCAGCCGCCCCGGAGCAAGCAGTGAGCAGTTCTTC. It yields the protein CASSRPGASSEQFF.

The rearrangement uses TRBV3-1 (or the pseudogene TRBV3-2) and TRBJ2-1; 10 bases agree with TRBD2. Trimming removed 8 bases from V and 2 bases from J; junction bases left unmatched: 3. Germline-derived CDR1 and CDR2 are LGHDT and YNNKEL (reference sequence). There are 14 residues in the CDR3. The CDR3 DNA sequence: TGTGCCAGCTTAGCGGGAGGCGCCTACAATGAGCAGTTCTTC. It codes for CASLAGGAYNEQFF.

The chain carries TRBV9 and TRBJ1-2; 7 positions match TRBD1. V dropped 5 bases and J dropped 2; count of bases not matched to a gene: 6. CDR1 and CDR2 (germline): SGDLS, YYNGEE. The CDR3 sequence is 14 residues long. The CDR3 bases are TGTGCCAGCAGTGCGACAGGGATCAACTATGGCTACACCTTC. Protein sequence: CASSATGINYGYTF.

The V gene is TRBV5-1, the J gene TRBJ2-3, with D perhaps TRBD2 (6 bases). V was trimmed by 4 bases and J by 0 bases, leaving 21 bases between them. From germline, CDR1 is SGHRS and CDR2 YFSETQ. CDR3 length: 18 residues. The CDR3 DNA reads as TGCGCCAGCAGCCCGGAGGGGACCGACTTGATAAGCACAGATACGCAGTATTTT. Translation: CASSPEGTDLISTDTQYF.

The rearrangement joins TRBV6-5 to TRBJ1-3; D is possibly TRBD1 (5 bases). V was trimmed by 6 bases and J by 4 bases, leaving 16 bases between them. The germline V gene has CDR1 MNHEY and CDR2 SVGAGI. The CDR3 runs to 15 residues. CDR3 nucleotides: TGTGCCAGCAGATATGGACAATCGAAAGGAAACACCATATATTTT. It specifies CASRYGQSKGNTIYF.

The genes are TRBV4-1 and TRBJ2-1; tentative D call: TRBD1 (6 bases). This CDR3 comprises 15 residues. Germline-derived CDR1 and CDR2 are MGHRA and YSYEKL. Trimming pared 3 bases from V and 2 bases from J, leaving 11 bases between. The CDR3, as DNA: TGCGCCAGCAGCCACAAAGGGACACCCTACAATGAGCAGTTCTTC. It codes for CASSHKGTPYNEQFF.

This clone was recorded once. This chain links TRBV5-1 with TRBJ1-1; 9 bases are a match to TRBD1. The CDR3 has 15 amino acids. Germline CDR1 reads SGHRS; CDR2 reads YFSETQ. The V segment lost 2 bases and the J segment 5 bases; nucleotides outside the gene matches: 7. The CDR3 is CASSLRTGESTEAFF. CDR3 DNA sequence: TGCGCCAGCAGCTTACGGACAGGGGAGTCGACTGAAGCTTTCTTT.

V and J are TRBV27 and TRBJ1-1; D is perhaps TRBD1 (5 bases). Germline V gene lookup returns CDR1 MNHEY and CDR2 SMNVEV (reference sequence). The CDR3 has 15 amino acids. The germline V and J ends were trimmed by 5 bases and 4 bases, with 17 bases remaining between them. CDR3 loop: CASSPLGRGPTEAFF. CDR3 DNA sequence: TGTGCCAGCAGTCCCCTGGGGAGGGGTCCCACTGAAGCTTTCTTT.

The V and J genes are TRBV3-1 (or the pseudogene TRBV3-2) and TRBJ2-5, with TRBD2 matching over 10 bases. V lost 0 bases, J lost 4 bases, and 11 bases stayed unmatched. Germline assignment: CDR1 LGHDT and CDR2 YNNKEL (reference sequence). This CDR3 is 18 amino acids long. This chain's CDR3 is CASSQDGSGRAPGETQYF. The CDR3 nucleotides are TGTGCCAGCAGCCAAGACGGGAGCGGGAGGGCTCCCGGAGAGACCCAGTACTTC.

This clone showed up just once. The CDR3 protein is CASSYPSGGSRGEQFF. CDR3 DNA: TGTGCCAGCAGTTATCCTTCGGGCGGGAGCAGGGGTGAGCAGTTCTTC. The chain recombines TRBV6-2 or TRBV6-3 with TRBJ2-1; possibly TRBD2 for D (7 bases). CDR3 length equals 16 residues. The germline V gene encodes CDR1 MNHEY and CDR2 SVGEGT. Trimming pared 3 bases from V and 9 bases from J, leaving 21 bases between.

This chain links TRBV18 with TRBJ1-2; 7 nucleotides line up with TRBD1. Trimming cost V 10 bases and J 2 bases; bases outside gene matches: 7. The CDR3 extends over 13 amino acids. CDR1 is KGHSH and CDR2 is LQKENI in the germline V gene. CDR3 sequence (DNA): TGTGCCACCGCCCAGGGGGTGAACTATGGCTACACCTTC. This translates into CATAQGVNYGYTF.

The gene calls are TRBV28 and TRBJ2-7, with a tentative D call TRBD1 (5 bases). The CDR3 extends over 14 amino acids. Germline V gene data show CDR1 as MDHEN and CDR2 as SYDVKM. Between the trimmed V and J ends, which lost 4 bases and 3 bases, there was a span of 13 bases. The CDR3 sequence is CASSSPTVYYEQYF. For the CDR3, the DNA is TGTGCCAGCAGTTCCCCGACAGTTTACTACGAGCAGTACTTC. Filled out from reference TRBV28 and TRBJ2-7, the complete variable domain reads DVKVTQSSRYLVKRTGEKVFLECVQDMDHENMFWYRQDPGLGLRLIYFSYDVKMKEKGDIPEGYSVSREKKERFSLILESASTNQTSMYLCASSSPTVYYEQYFGPGTRLTVT.

This chain uses TRBV5-5 with TRBJ2-7; no clear D gene. There are 13 residues in the CDR3. With 0 bases removed from V and 4 bases from J, the gap between germline ends came to 8 bases. Germline values: CDR1 SGHKS, CDR2 YYEKEE (reference sequence). The DNA for the CDR3 is TGTGCCAGCAGCTTGGCCCCAGGTTACGAGCAGTACTTC. It translates to CASSLAPGYEQYF. The full variable domain, in which reference TRBV5-5 and TRBJ2-7 provide the parts outside the CDR3, is DAGVTQSPTHLIKTRGQQVTLRCSPISGHKSVSWYQQVLGQGPQFIFQYYEKEERGRGNFPDRFSARQFPNYSSELNVNALLLGDSALYLCASSLAPGYEQYFGPGTRLTVT.

The chain combines TRBV6-6 with TRBJ2-5, with 8 bases aligning to TRBD1. CDR3 size: 15 residues. After removal of 6 bases from V and 3 bases from J, the junction contained 9 bases not matched to a gene. Germline lookup yields CDR1 MNHNY and CDR2 SVGAGI (reference sequence). CDR3 amino acids: CASSLPGTGKETQYF. The CDR3 nucleotides are TGTGCCAGCAGCCTACCGGGGACAGGAAAAGAGACCCAGTACTTC.

This clone showed up just once. This sequence joins TRBV2 and TRBJ1-5, with a weak D call TRBD1 (6 bases). CDR1 and CDR2 (germline): SNHLY, FYNNEI. CDR3 size: 13 residues. V was pared by 5 bases and J by 4 bases, with 9 bases between. The CDR3 DNA reads TGTGCCAGCAGTTCCAGGGGAAATCAGCCCCAGCATTTT. It specifies CASSSRGNQPQHF.

The genes are TRBV7-9 and TRBJ2-3; 8 nucleotides align to TRBD1. The CDR3 length is 15 residues. V lost 5 bases, J lost 2 bases, and 6 bases stayed unmatched. From germline, CDR1 is SEHNR and CDR2 FQNEAQ (reference sequence). The CDR3 nucleotides read TGTGCCAGCAGCATCGGACAGGGTAACACAGATACGCAGTATTTT. This codes for CASSIGQGNTDTQYF.